What follows describes a single TCR beta chain. In the original analysis: For nucleated cells, counts were estimated from reference gene primer amplification. Method: immunoSEQ multiplex PCR; TCRdb's copy keeps in-frame clones and lacks some. For V, J and clone size, that table is used; D and trimming come from the DNA. Counted here are about 180,000 clones, roughly 75% occurring once; the ten biggest clones make up approximately 7%. These data originate in a study of blood T cell repertoires in COVID-19. In the study overall: The study drew acute and convalescent COVID-19 samples from the United States, Italy and Spain. T cells, B-cell-depleted T cells, or PBMCs supplied cDNA or gDNA.

Germline assignment: CDR1 SSHAT and CDR2 FNYEAQ (reference sequence). This CDR3 has 15 residues. Trimming cost V 3 bases and J 5 bases; bases outside gene matches: 7. The sequence was obtained from a man between 70 and 80 years old with active or convalescent COVID-19. The specimen sequenced was peripheral blood. The V call is TRBV7-7, the J call TRBJ2-1; the match to TRBD2 covers 7 bases. CDR3 coding DNA: TGTGCCAGCAGCTTCTCGACTAGCAATAACAATGAGCAGTTCTTC. Amino acids: CASSFSTSNNNEQFF.